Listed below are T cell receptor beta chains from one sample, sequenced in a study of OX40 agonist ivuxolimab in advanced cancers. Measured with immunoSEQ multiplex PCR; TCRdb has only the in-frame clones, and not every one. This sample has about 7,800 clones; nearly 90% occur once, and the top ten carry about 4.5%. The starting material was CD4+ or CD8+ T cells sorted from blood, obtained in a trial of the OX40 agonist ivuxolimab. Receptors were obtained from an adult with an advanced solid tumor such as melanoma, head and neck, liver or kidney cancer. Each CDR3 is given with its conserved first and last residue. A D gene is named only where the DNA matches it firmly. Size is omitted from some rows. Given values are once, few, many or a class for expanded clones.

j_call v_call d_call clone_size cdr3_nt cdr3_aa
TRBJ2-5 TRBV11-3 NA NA TGTGCCAGCAGCTTCAGCGCCTCCCAAGAGACCCAGTACTTC CASSFSASQETQYF
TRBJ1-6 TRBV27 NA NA TGTGCCAGCGGATCGGACAGCCGATATAATTCACCCCTCCACTTT CASGSDSRYNSPLHF
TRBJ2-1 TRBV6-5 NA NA TGTGCCAGCAGTCCAAGGCGGGGCGAGCAGTTCTTC CASSPRRGEQFF
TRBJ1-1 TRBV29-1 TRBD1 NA TGCAGCGTTAGCCGCAGGGGGTTGAACACTGAAGCTTTCTTT CSVSRRGLNTEAFF
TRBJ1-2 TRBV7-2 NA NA TGTGCCAGCACCCTATCCCAGGGGATCTATGGCTACACCTTC CASTLSQGIYGYTF
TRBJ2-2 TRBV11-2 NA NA TGTGCCAGCAGCTTAACGGTCGGCACCGGGGAGCTGTTTTTT CASSLTVGTGELFF
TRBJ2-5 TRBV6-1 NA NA TGTGCCAGCAGCGTGGAGGAGGGGGAGACCCAGTACTTC CASSVEEGETQYF
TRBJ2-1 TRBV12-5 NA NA TGTGCTAGTGTTCGGGGGGCGGGGGCCTACAATGAGCAGTTCTTC CASVRGAGAYNEQFF
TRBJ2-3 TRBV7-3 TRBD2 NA TGTGCCAGCAGCTTAGCGGGAGACACAGATACGCAGTATTTT CASSLAGDTDTQYF
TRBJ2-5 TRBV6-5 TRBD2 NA TGTGCCAGCAGTTACTCCGGTGCGGGAGGTTGGGAGACCCAGTACTTC CASSYSGAGGWETQYF
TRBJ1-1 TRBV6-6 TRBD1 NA TGTGCCAGCAGCTCAGACAGGGGCGGCACTGAAGCTTTCTTT CASSSDRGGTEAFF
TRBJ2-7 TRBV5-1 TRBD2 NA TGCGCCAGCAGCCCCCAGAGTAGCGGGGCCTACGAGCAGTACTTC CASSPQSSGAYEQYF
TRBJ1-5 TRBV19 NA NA TGTGCCAGTAGGGGGGGGAGACAGCCCCAGCATTTT CASRGGRQPQHF
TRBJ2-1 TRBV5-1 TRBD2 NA TGCGCCAGCAGTGCTCAAGCGGGAGTCAACGATGAGCAGTTCTTC CASSAQAGVNDEQFF
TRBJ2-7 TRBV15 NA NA TGTGCCACCAGCAGAGGCCCCCAGGGCCAAAAGGCTCGGTACGAGCAGTACTTC CATSRGPQGQKARYEQYF
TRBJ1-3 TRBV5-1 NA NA TGCGCCAGCAGCTTAGCCGCAGCAGGCTCTGGAAACACCATATATTTT CASSLAAAGSGNTIYF
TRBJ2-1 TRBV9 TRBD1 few TGTGCCAGCAGCCTTACAGGGGGCGATTTTGGTGAGCAGTTCTTC CASSLTGGDFGEQFF
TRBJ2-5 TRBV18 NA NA TGTGCCAGCTCACCACCGTCATCAGAGACCCAGTACTTC CASSPPSSETQYF
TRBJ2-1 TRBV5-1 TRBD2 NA TGCGCCAGCAGCGTAGCGGGAGCGGGGGATGAGCAGTTCTTC CASSVAGAGDEQFF
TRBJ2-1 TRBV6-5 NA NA TGTGCCAGCAGTTATTTGAGTGAGCAGTTCTTC CASSYLSEQFF
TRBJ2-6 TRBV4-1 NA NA TGCGCCAGCAGCCAAGACCCCGTGGCGGGGCATTCTGGGGCCAACGTCCTGACTTTC CASSQDPVAGHSGANVLTF
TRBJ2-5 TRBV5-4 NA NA TGTGCCAGCAGCTTGGGACAGCAAGAGACCCAGTACTTC CASSLGQQETQYF
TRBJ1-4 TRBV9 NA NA TGTGCCAGCAGCCCTAGGCACAGCATAAATGAAAAACTGTTTTTT CASSPRHSINEKLFF